This TCR beta chain was identified in a study of blood T cell repertoires in COVID-19. Study information: The United States, Italy and Spain provided the acute and convalescent COVID-19 samples. From T cells, B-cell-depleted T cells, or PBMCs came the material, which was cDNA or gDNA.

Authors' methods: Amplification with reference gene primers provided the estimates of nucleated cell counts. Clones were sequenced by immunoSEQ multiplex PCR, and TCRdb holds only the in-frame ones, with some missing. The V and J calls and clone size were taken over from that table, and D and trimming were inferred from the DNA. The sample has approximately 100,000 clones; roughly 92% are singletons. A single count supports this clone. The receptor was derived from a man in his 70s with acute or convalescent COVID-19. Sequenced material: peripheral blood.

The chain's CDR3 is CASSYRGQDRGYTF. CDR3 nucleotide sequence: TGTGCCAGCAGTTACCGAGGACAGGATCGTGGCTACACCTTC. V gene TRBV6-6 combines with J gene TRBJ1-2; 7 bases fit TRBD1. The CDR3 totals 14 residues. The V segment lost 2 bases and the J segment 7 bases; nucleotides outside the gene matches: 7. In germline, CDR1 is MNHNY, CDR2 SVGAGI (reference sequence).